This TCR beta chain is from a study of shared clonotypes between healthy human individuals. Study outcomes and limitations: In general, naive subsets displayed greater estimated richness than memory subsets did.

Naive CD8 cells were CD45RO-negative, positively selected for CCR7, excluding terminally differentiated effector memory CD45RA+ cells. All of the donors resided in Nashville, Tennessee, and each was a Caucasian adult. Libraries were prepared by immunoSEQ multiplex PCR; TCRdb keeps only in-frame clonotypes and omits some of them. The table has some 2,000,000 clones, roughly 95% seen once. In regard to this clone: Antigen unknown.

The V end lost 1 base, the J end lost 4 bases, and 25 bases lay between the germline ends. Germline CDR1 MNHEY, CDR2 SMNVEV (reference sequence). The CDR3 is 19 amino acids. This clonotype originated in a man between 18 and 29 years old in good health. The V gene is TRBV27, the J gene TRBJ1-2; a weak D match, TRBD1 (6 bases). Sequenced: naive CD8+ T cells sorted from blood. The CDR3 nucleotides are TGTGCCAGCAGTTTATTTCCAGGGGCCCCTCAAGAGGAAGTCTATGGCTACACCTTC. The encoded protein is CASSLFPGAPQEEVYGYTF.